Presented here are 26 T cell receptor beta chains from one specimen sequenced in a study of identical twins. From the 5' RACE reads, TCRdb called clonotypes with MiXCR, one entry per CDR3 protein. In the table there are around 690,000 distinct CDR3 sequences, 21% of which are singletons. The sample also formed part of further work on T cells expressing NK-cell markers.

The source material was PBMCs. The receptors originated from a woman between 18 and 29 years old in good health.

The CDR3 protein is CSVSGPGPNYGYTF. CDR3 bases: TGCAGTGTCTCGGGTCCGGGGCCTAACTATGGCTACACCTTC. The chain employs TRBV20-1 and TRBJ1-2, with a possible D match to TRBD1 (5 bases). This CDR3 is built from 14 residues. CDR1 is DFQATT, CDR2 SNEGSKA, per germline (reference sequence). The ends were cut back, 7 bases at V and 0 bases at J, with 15 bases in the middle.

V usage is TRBV6-2 or TRBV6-3 and J usage is TRBJ2-7; unclear D gene. CDR3 size: 11 residues. The ends were cut back, 7 bases at V and 6 bases at J, with 10 bases in the middle. Germline CDR1 MNHEY, CDR2 SVGEGT. The DNA of the CDR3 is TGTGCCAGCATGGTAAGCTTCGAGCAGTACTTC. This translates into CASMVSFEQYF.

The rearrangement joins TRBV12-3 or TRBV12-4 to TRBJ2-1; 14 bases match TRBD2. The CDR3 loop spans 16 amino acids. V trimming: 5 bases; J trimming: 6 bases; junction bases outside the gene matches: 6. CDR3 residues: CASSLGLAGVSNEQFF. The CDR3 coding sequence is TGTGCCAGCAGTCTGGGACTAGCGGGAGTCAGCAATGAGCAGTTCTTC.

Only a few counts were recorded for this clonotype. The chain carries TRBV7-8 and TRBJ1-2; the D gene is possibly TRBD1 (5 bases). Germline V lookup: CDR1 SGHVS, CDR2 FQNEAQ. The V gene lost 2 bases and the J gene lost 7 bases, with 14 bases spanning the gap. This CDR3 contains 14 residues. In nucleotides, the CDR3 is TGTGCCAGCAGCTTATGGTCTAGGGGATCTGGCTACACCTTC. This encodes CASSLWSRGSGYTF.

The DNA of the CDR3 is TGCAGTGCCGCGACAGGGGATTATGGCTACACCTTC. This codes for CSAATGDYGYTF. The chain uses TRBV20-1 and TRBJ1-2; 8 nucleotides line up with TRBD1. The CDR3 is 12 amino acids. Germline lookup yields CDR1 DFQATT and CDR2 SNEGSKA (reference sequence). The trim removed 6 bases at V and 5 bases at J, leaving 5 bases unmatched.

A few counts support this clonotype. The junction departs from germline at one end; a sequencing error may be responsible. DNA of the CDR3: TGCAGCGCTAGCCCATACAATGAGCAGTTCTTC. Protein sequence: CSASPYNEQFF. V and J are TRBV20-1 and TRBJ2-1; D possibly corresponds to TRBD2 (5 bases). Germline-derived CDR1 and CDR2 are DFQATT and SNEGSKA (reference sequence). CDR3 size: 11 residues.

This clonotype came up a few times. The chain links TRBV20-1 to TRBJ2-1, with 7 bases lining up with TRBD2. The CDR3 has 13 residues. Germline loops: CDR1 DFQATT, CDR2 SNEGSKA (reference sequence). Trimming cost V 6 bases and J 4 bases; bases outside gene matches: 6. The CDR3 loop is CSAVGLGYNEQFF. Here the CDR3 DNA reads TGCAGTGCCGTAGGACTAGGTTACAATGAGCAGTTCTTC.

V usage is TRBV3-1 and J usage is TRBJ1-2; TRBD1 matches at 8 bases. The germline gives CDR1 LGHDT, CDR2 YNNKEL (reference sequence). The V and J ends lost 0 bases and 4 bases, in that order; junction bases with no gene match: 4. This CDR3 comprises 15 residues. CDR3: CASSQDGTGIYGYTF. The CDR3 bases are TGTGCCAGCAGCCAAGACGGGACAGGCATCTATGGCTACACCTTC.

This clonotype has only a few counts. This chain connects TRBV9 to TRBJ2-3; D gene ambiguous. Germline loops: CDR1 SGDLS, CDR2 YYNGEE. The CDR3 contains 14 residues. Trimming cost V 4 bases and J 5 bases, with 14 bases left between them. In DNA form, the CDR3 reads TGTGCCAGCAGCCCCTCCCCAAGAGGAGATACGCAGTATTTT. Encoded protein: CASSPSPRGDTQYF.

This clonotype was observed a handful of times. V gene TRBV12-3 or TRBV12-4 combines with J gene TRBJ1-2; 9 bases map to TRBD1. The CDR3 consists of 17 residues. The trim removed 5 bases at V and 1 base at J, leaving 11 bases unmatched. CDR3 sequence reads: CASSELPGTGINYGYTF. CDR3 DNA sequence: TGTGCCAGCAGTGAGCTTCCCGGGACAGGGATTAACTATGGCTACACCTTC.

This chain links TRBV7-9 with TRBJ2-1, with D perhaps TRBD1 (6 bases). Germline V lookup: CDR1 SEHNR, CDR2 FQNEAQ (reference sequence). Trimming cost V 5 bases and J 9 bases, with 14 bases left between them. The CDR3 extends over 13 amino acids. The CDR3 nucleotides read TGTGCCAGCAGCCCCCTGGGCAGGGGTGAGCAGTTCTTC. Protein product: CASSPLGRGEQFF.

V is TRBV5-1 and J is TRBJ1-1; unclear D gene. Germline lookup yields CDR1 SGHRS and CDR2 YFSETQ. The CDR3 loop spans 15 amino acids. V dropped 1 base and J dropped 1 base, with 11 bases sitting between them. The CDR3 nucleotides are TGCGCCAGCAGCTTGATTGGACGGCCGAACACTGAAGCTTTCTTT. As protein: CASSLIGRPNTEAFF.

The chain uses TRBV5-1 and TRBJ2-6, with TRBD1 as a possible D gene (6 bases). The CDR3 has 16 residues. In germline, CDR1 is SGHRS, CDR2 YFSETQ. With 3 bases removed from V and 2 bases from J, the gap between germline ends came to 12 bases. In nucleotides, the CDR3 is TGCGCCAGCAGCTCACAGGGTCTCGCTGGGGCCAACGTCCTGACTTTC. It encodes CASSSQGLAGANVLTF. Complete variable domain (other parts from reference TRBV5-1 and TRBJ2-6): KAGVTQTPRYLIKTRGQQVTLSCSPISGHRSVSWYQQTPGQGLQFLFEYFSETQRNKGNFPGRFSGRQFSNSRSEMNVSTLELGDSALYLCASSSQGLAGANVLTFGAGSRLTVL.

This clonotype appeared once. The V call is TRBV27, the J call TRBJ1-1, with D perhaps matching TRBD1 (5 bases). The V gene's germline CDR1 is MNHEY and CDR2 SMNVEV (reference sequence). Deletions cut 7 bases from V and 0 bases from J, with 15 bases between. CDR3 length equals 15 residues. As DNA, the CDR3 is TGTGCCAGCAAGGCCTTACAGGTCTTGAACACTGAAGCTTTCTTT. Translation gives CASKALQVLNTEAFF.

The V gene is TRBV11-2, the J gene TRBJ2-1, with D possibly matching TRBD2 (5 bases). The CDR3 has 17 amino acids. Germline V CDR1 and CDR2: SGHAT, FQNNGV. The V end was cut by 5 bases, the J end by 0 bases, with 17 bases between. In nucleotides, the CDR3 is TGTGCCAGCAGCGAGTACCTGAGTGGGAGCTCCTACAATGAGCAGTTCTTC. Its translation: CASSEYLSGSSYNEQFF.

This clonotype was picked up many times. The V gene is TRBV12-3 or TRBV12-4, the J gene TRBJ1-2, with 8 nucleotides matching TRBD1. J was trimmed by 7 bases and V by 4 bases; bases with no gene match: 5. This CDR3 spans 13 amino acids. The CDR3 spells CASSSWTGSGYTF. The CDR3 coding sequence is TGTGCCAGCAGTTCCTGGACAGGGTCTGGCTACACCTTC.

V is TRBV6-1 and J is TRBJ1-1; D gene uncertain. Germline V CDR1 and CDR2: MNHNS, SASEGT. The V end was cut by 5 bases, the J end by 2 bases, with 9 bases between. The CDR3 sequence is 13 residues long. The DNA for the CDR3 is TGTGCCAGCAGTCTCGGGATTAACACTGAAGCTTTCTTT. This translates into CASSLGINTEAFF.

This chain links TRBV29-1 with TRBJ2-1; 13 bases fit TRBD2. The CDR3 extends over 12 amino acids. J lost 9 bases, V lost 7 bases, and 3 bases had no gene match. The germline V gene has CDR1 SQVTM and CDR2 ANQGSEA. The DNA for the CDR3 is TGCAGCGGGGGACTAGCGGGGTTTGAGCAGTTCTTC. Translation: CSGGLAGFEQFF.

The CDR3 reads CAGPSNSGANVLTF. The CDR3 DNA reads as TGTGCCGGCCCCAGCAACTCTGGGGCCAACGTCCTGACTTTC. This chain links TRBV27 with TRBJ2-6; D uncertain. The V gene lost 11 bases and the J gene lost 0 bases, with 11 bases spanning the gap. Germline CDR1 MNHEY, CDR2 SMNVEV (reference sequence). The CDR3 has 14 residues.

In its sample, this clonotype was seen many times. The rearrangement uses TRBV20-1 and TRBJ2-5; tentative D call: TRBD2 (5 bases). V shed 1 base and J shed 4 bases, with 7 bases lying between them. The CDR3 loop spans 12 amino acids. Germline V gives CDR1 DFQATT, CDR2 SNEGSKA (reference sequence). CDR3: CSARVLAETQYF. CDR3 sequence (DNA): TGCAGTGCTAGAGTCCTAGCAGAGACCCAGTACTTC.

V is TRBV7-2 and J is TRBJ2-1, with D tentatively TRBD1 (5 bases). Trimming removed 5 bases from V and 5 bases from J, with 10 bases in between. The germline V gene encodes CDR1 SGHTA and CDR2 FQGNSA. This CDR3 contains 13 residues. The CDR3 DNA follows: TGTGCCAGCAGCCCAGGGCCGGACAATGAGCAGTTCTTC. Translation: CASSPGPDNEQFF.

The chain has TRBV9 and TRBJ1-4, with a tentative D call TRBD1 (5 bases). The CDR3 length is 14 residues. V lost 6 bases, J lost 7 bases, and 16 bases lay in between. Germline CDR1 SGDLS, CDR2 YYNGEE. CDR3 protein: CASTGGASGEKLFF. CDR3 nucleotide sequence: TGTGCCAGCACTGGCGGGGCTTCAGGTGAAAAACTGTTTTTT.

This clonotype has more than one count but fewer than ten. The V gene is TRBV6-5, the J gene TRBJ2-7, with 9 bases identical to TRBD2. There are 15 residues in the CDR3. Trimming removed 4 bases from V and 4 bases from J; junction bases left unmatched: 8. Germline V gives CDR1 MNHEY, CDR2 SVGAGI. CDR3 sequence (DNA): TGTGCCAGCAGTTCCGGGGCTAGCGGGATATACGAGCAGTACTTC. This sequence encodes CASSSGASGIYEQYF.

J is TRBJ1-2 and V is TRBV29-1; tentatively, D is TRBD1 (5 bases). Per germline, CDR1 SQVTM and CDR2 ANQGSEA. This CDR3 comprises 10 residues. V was trimmed by 7 bases and J by 8 bases, leaving 11 bases between them. The CDR3: CSALQEGYTF. Written as DNA, the CDR3 is TGCAGCGCCCTACAGGAGGGCTACACCTTC.

This clonotype was seen repeatedly, ten times or more. The chain joins TRBV5-1 to TRBJ2-5; 14 nucleotides align to TRBD2. The CDR3 is made up of 16 amino acids. V was clipped by 5 bases and J by 4 bases; unmatched bases: 7. CDR1 is SGHRS and CDR2 is YFSETQ in the germline V gene. CDR3 sequence (DNA): TGCGCCAGCAGTACCGGGACTAGCGGGAGAACAGAGACCCAGTACTTC. This translates into CASSTGTSGRTETQYF.

This clonotype was seen only a few times. V is TRBV6-6 and J is TRBJ2-2, with a possible D match to TRBD1 (6 bases). The germline gives CDR1 MNHNY, CDR2 SVGAGI (reference sequence). V dropped 9 bases and J dropped 5 bases, with 13 bases sitting between them. The CDR3 spans 13 residues. The CDR3 spells CASRTEGTGELFF. CDR3 nucleotide sequence: TGTGCCAGTCGGACAGAGGGGACCGGGGAGCTGTTTTTT.